One and the same sample provided the 28 T cell receptor beta chains below, sequenced in a study of cytomegalovirus exposure and HLA in healthy donors. 60 Vbeta and 13 Jbeta primers were used in PCR. Produced via immunoSEQ multiplex PCR; TCRdb's table is partial and in-frame only. Among around 120,000 clones listed, around 80% were seen once. Sequencing was performed on PBMCs. Receptor source: a woman in her 40s in good health and CMV-seronegative.

The CDR3 loop is CASSLGPDYEQYF. Written as DNA, the CDR3 is TGTGCCAGCAGTTTGGGCCCCGACTACGAGCAGTACTTC. The chain carries TRBV6-1 and TRBJ2-7; D ambiguous. This CDR3 contains 13 residues. Trimming took off 5 bases at V and 3 bases at J, with 11 bases between the two ends. The germline gives CDR1 MNHNS, CDR2 SASEGT.

CDR3: CASSSPTGQFF. As DNA, the CDR3 is TGTGCCAGCAGCTCCCCGACAGGTCAGTTCTTC. This sequence joins TRBV11-2 and TRBJ2-1; D might be TRBD1 (6 bases). V dropped 4 bases and J dropped 13 bases, with 11 bases sitting between them. The CDR3 is made up of 11 amino acids. CDR1 is SGHAT, CDR2 FQNNGV, per germline.

The chain employs TRBV7-3 and TRBJ2-5; TRBD2 agrees at 9 bases. This CDR3 has 16 residues. The germline CDR1 and CDR2 sequences are SGHTA and FQGTGA. J was trimmed by 3 bases and V by 3 bases; bases with no gene match: 8. CDR3 region: CASSLAPGGGEETQYF. The DNA of the CDR3 is TGTGCCAGCAGCTTGGCCCCTGGCGGGGGGGAAGAGACCCAGTACTTC.

This chain connects TRBV14 to TRBJ2-7; TRBD2 aligns across 9 bases. The CDR3 loop spans 16 amino acids. Germline CDR1 SGHDN, CDR2 FVKESK. The trim removed 2 bases at V and 6 bases at J, leaving 11 bases unmatched. The chain's CDR3 is CASSQQIAGVPSEQYF. The CDR3 nucleotides are TGTGCCAGCAGCCAACAAATAGCGGGGGTGCCCTCCGAGCAGTACTTC.

This chain uses TRBV10-3 with TRBJ1-1; 7 bases match TRBD1. The CDR3 is 15 amino acids. Losses at the gene ends were 0 bases for V and 6 bases for J; bases not matched to a gene: 7. Germline values: CDR1 ENHRY, CDR2 SYGVKD. CDR3 nucleotide sequence: TGTGCCATCAGTGAGTCGAGACAGGGCAATTCTGAAGCTTTCTTT. Its protein is CAISESRQGNSEAFF.

CDR3 loop: CASSWTVTDTQYF. In DNA form, the CDR3 reads TGTGCCAGCAGCTGGACAGTCACAGATACGCAGTATTTT. The chain carries TRBV11-3 and TRBJ2-3; a weak D match, TRBD1 (6 bases). Germline assignment: CDR1 SGHNT and CDR2 YENEEA. The CDR3 runs 13 residues. Between the trimmed V and J ends, which lost 4 bases and 2 bases, there was a span of 7 bases.

The chain recombines TRBV27 with TRBJ1-6; TRBD1 matches at 8 bases. The ends lost 5 bases at V and 7 bases at J; junction bases unmatched: 7. The CDR3 length is 15 residues. Per germline, CDR1 MNHEY and CDR2 SMNVEV (reference sequence). The chain's CDR3 is CASSTPGGYNSPLHF. Written as DNA, the CDR3 is TGTGCCAGCAGTACCCCAGGGGGCTACAATTCACCCCTCCACTTT.

This clone was detected only a few times. The J gene is TRBJ1-1, the V gene TRBV7-9; D ambiguous. Germline V gene lookup returns CDR1 SEHNR and CDR2 FQNEAQ (reference sequence). The CDR3 runs to 14 residues. Trimming pared 3 bases from V and 1 base from J, leaving 9 bases between. The CDR3 protein is CASSFTESNTEAFF. CDR3 in DNA: TGTGCCAGCAGCTTCACAGAATCGAACACTGAAGCTTTCTTT.

The CDR3 DNA is TGTGCCAGCAGTAAAACTAGCGGGGGGGCCGGGGAGCTGTTTTTT. It translates to CASSKTSGGAGELFF. The V and J genes are TRBV27 and TRBJ2-2, with 13 bases identical to TRBD2. Trimming at V came to 5 bases and at J to 6 bases, leaving 3 bases not matched to a gene. CDR1 and CDR2 (germline): MNHEY, SMNVEV (reference sequence). CDR3 length: 15 amino acids.

The V and J genes are TRBV2 and TRBJ1-1; D is possibly TRBD1 (6 bases). The CDR3 extends over 15 amino acids. Germline V CDR1 and CDR2: SNHLY, FYNNEI. Deletions cut 7 bases from V and 1 base from J, with 16 bases between. Here the CDR3 reads CASNRGQIKNTEAFF. CDR3 sequence (DNA): TGTGCCAGCAACCGAGGACAGATTAAGAACACTGAAGCTTTCTTT.

This clone was counted only a few times. This CDR3 is also generated by other DNA sequences in the sample. The rearrangement links TRBV5-1 to TRBJ2-1; 8 bases map to TRBD1. V shed 2 bases, J shed 1 base, and the junction held 2 bases outside the gene matches. The CDR3 is 15 amino acids. Germline assignment: CDR1 SGHRS and CDR2 YFSETQ. The CDR3 region has the DNA TGCGCCAGCAGCTTTACAGGGGGGTCCTACAATGAGCAGTTCTTC. Protein product: CASSFTGGSYNEQFF.

A few counts support this clone. This chain links TRBV11-1 with TRBJ2-7, with TRBD1 matching over 9 bases. V gave up 5 bases and J gave up 3 bases; unmatched junction bases: 11. The CDR3 runs 16 residues. CDR1 SGHAT and CDR2 FQDESV come from the germline V gene (reference sequence). The CDR3 spells CASSPNLPGQGYEQYF. The CDR3 nucleotides read TGTGCCAGCAGCCCAAACTTACCGGGACAGGGCTACGAGCAGTACTTC. The full variable domain, its missing parts supplied by reference TRBV11-1 and TRBJ2-7, is EAEVAQSPRYKITEKSQAVAFWCDPISGHATLYWYRQILGQGPELLVQFQDESVVDDSQLPKDRFSAERLKGVDSTLKIQPAELGDSAMYLCASSPNLPGQGYEQYFGPGTRLTVT.

This chain connects TRBV27 to TRBJ2-6; D possibly corresponds to TRBD1 (6 bases). This CDR3 comprises 16 residues. Between the trimmed V and J ends, which lost 2 bases and 4 bases, there was a span of 12 bases. CDR1 and CDR2 (germline): MNHEY, SMNVEV (reference sequence). The CDR3 protein is CASSLEQGTGANVLTF. The CDR3, as DNA: TGTGCCAGCAGTTTAGAGCAGGGGACCGGGGCCAACGTCCTGACTTTC.

The sample holds a few counts of this clone. The V gene is TRBV6-5, the J gene TRBJ2-2; a possible D gene is TRBD2 (6 bases). The germline gives CDR1 MNHEY, CDR2 SVGAGI. The CDR3 extends over 15 amino acids. The germline V and J ends were trimmed by 5 bases and 4 bases, with 14 bases remaining between them. The CDR3 protein is CASSARLEGTGELFF. The CDR3 nucleotides are TGTGCCAGCAGTGCTCGACTAGAGGGCACCGGGGAGCTGTTTTTT.

The chain has TRBV2 and TRBJ2-2, with a possible D match to TRBD1 (5 bases). Germline V gene lookup returns CDR1 SNHLY and CDR2 FYNNEI. CDR3 length equals 15 residues. V dropped 8 bases and J dropped 7 bases, with 20 bases sitting between them. DNA for the CDR3: TGTGCCAGCCATGATCGGGCAGGGATTAGCGGGGAGCTGTTTTTT. Translation gives CASHDRAGISGELFF.

V is TRBV6-1 and J is TRBJ1-5; D unclear. Germline V CDR1 and CDR2: MNHNS, SASEGT. The V end was cut by 8 bases, the J end by 2 bases, with 13 bases between. The CDR3 is made up of 14 amino acids. In DNA form, the CDR3 reads TGTGCCAGCGTGGCGGGAGGAGGCAATCAGCCCCAGCATTTT. The encoded protein is CASVAGGGNQPQHF.

The chain has TRBV5-1 and TRBJ1-1, with unresolved D. This CDR3 comprises 15 residues. Germline CDR1 SGHRS, CDR2 YFSETQ. V lost 0 bases and J 0 bases, leaving 9 bases between the germline ends. The CDR3 nucleotides are TGCGCCAGCAGCTTGGATGAGGTCATGAACACTGAAGCTTTCTTT. Translation: CASSLDEVMNTEAFF.

As DNA, the CDR3 is TGCGCCAGCAGCTTGGAAATGACAGGGAGCTACGAGCAGTACTTC. Protein product: CASSLEMTGSYEQYF. The gene calls are TRBV5-1 and TRBJ2-5; 7 positions match TRBD1. Judging by the DNA end, TRBJ2-7 fits better; the J call may be wrong. CDR1 is SGHRS and CDR2 is YFSETQ in the germline V gene. The CDR3 is made up of 15 amino acids.

V is TRBV28 and J is TRBJ1-5, with 8 nucleotides matching TRBD1. Trimming cost V 6 bases and J 5 bases; bases outside gene matches: 12. Germline CDR1 and CDR2: MDHEN and SYDVKM. CDR3 length: 16 residues. This CDR3 reads CASSSPWTGQDQPQHF. CDR3 coding DNA: TGTGCCAGCAGCTCCCCCTGGACAGGGCAAGATCAGCCCCAGCATTTT.

The J gene is TRBJ2-4, the V gene TRBV4-1; TRBD1 agrees at 8 bases. The CDR3 runs to 14 residues. Unmatched junction bases numbered 12, after V lost 4 bases and J lost 13 bases. The germline gives CDR1 MGHRA, CDR2 YSYEKL. The CDR3 nucleotides read TGCGCCAGCAGCCGAGAACCGACAGGGGAAAAGCAGTACTTC. Residues: CASSREPTGEKQYF.

This clone was found many times. The chain has TRBV27 and TRBJ1-4; 7 bases fit TRBD1. V was clipped by 3 bases and J by 7 bases; unmatched bases: 8. The CDR3 covers 15 residues. Per the germline V gene, CDR1 is MNHEY and CDR2 is SMNVEV (reference sequence). The chain's CDR3 is CASSFSGGYGEKLFF. CDR3 coding DNA: TGTGCCAGCAGTTTCTCAGGGGGGTACGGTGAAAAACTGTTTTTT.

This chain links TRBV19 with TRBJ2-1, with D possibly matching TRBD2 (5 bases). The CDR3 spans 13 residues. V lost 5 bases and J lost 3, with 8 bases in between. CDR1 and CDR2 from the germline V gene are LNHDA and SQIVND (reference sequence). CDR3 sequence: CASSPDFYNEQFF. Here the CDR3 DNA reads TGTGCCAGTAGTCCGGACTTCTACAATGAGCAGTTCTTC.

V usage is TRBV5-1 and J usage is TRBJ2-5; D might be TRBD1 (6 bases). V dropped 0 bases and J dropped 5 bases, with 14 bases sitting between them. The germline V gene has CDR1 SGHRS and CDR2 YFSETQ. This CDR3 is 15 amino acids long. The CDR3 DNA reads as TGCGCCAGCAGCTTGGCCGACAGGCCTGAGGAGACCCAGTACTTC. It is translated as CASSLADRPEETQYF. Combining the CDR3 with reference TRBV5-1 and TRBJ2-5 gives the whole variable domain KAGVTQTPRYLIKTRGQQVTLSCSPISGHRSVSWYQQTPGQGLQFLFEYFSETQRNKGNFPGRFSGRQFSNSRSEMNVSTLELGDSALYLCASSLADRPEETQYFGPGTRLLVL.

The CDR3 region is CASSSGTSGLQETQYF. The CDR3 DNA reads TGTGCCAGCAGTTCCGGGACTAGCGGGCTCCAAGAGACCCAGTACTTC. V usage is TRBV2 and J usage is TRBJ2-5; TRBD2 agrees at 12 bases. The CDR3 contains 16 residues. V trimming: 5 bases; J trimming: 1 base; junction bases outside the gene matches: 5. Per the germline V gene, CDR1 is SNHLY and CDR2 is FYNNEI.

For the CDR3, the DNA is TGCAGCGTTCCGGGACTAGCGGGAGTCTCCTCCTACAATGAGCAGTTCTTC. It yields the protein CSVPGLAGVSSYNEQFF. The V and J genes are TRBV29-1 and TRBJ2-1, with TRBD2 matching 14 bases. The junction had 6 bases not matched to a gene; V was cut back by 5 bases and J by 0 bases. Germline V CDR1 and CDR2: SQVTM, ANQGSEA. CDR3 size: 17 residues.

V usage is TRBV29-1 and J usage is TRBJ2-7; TRBD1 matches at 8 bases. The germline V gene encodes CDR1 SQVTM and CDR2 ANQGSEA. V lost 4 bases and J lost 7; bases outside the gene matches: 3. The CDR3 is 11 residues long. For the CDR3, the DNA is TGCAGCGTTGGGACAGGGTGGGAGCAGTACTTC. This sequence encodes CSVGTGWEQYF.

CDR3 protein: CASSLGQTSYEQYF. The CDR3 region has the DNA TGCGCCAGCAGCTTAGGACAGACCTCCTACGAGCAGTACTTC. The chain employs TRBV5-1 and TRBJ2-7; a weak D match, TRBD1 (6 bases). This CDR3 is built from 14 residues. With 2 bases removed from V and 0 bases from J, the gap between germline ends came to 9 bases. CDR1 is SGHRS, CDR2 YFSETQ, per germline.

V and J are TRBV9 and TRBJ2-3, with 11 bases fitting TRBD1. V lost 4 bases, J lost 5 bases, and 15 bases stayed unmatched. The CDR3 has 18 amino acids. Germline CDR1 reads SGDLS; CDR2 reads YYNGEE. The CDR3 nucleotides are TGTGCCAGCAGCAAAGGGCCTCCAGGACAGGGGGCAGGAGATACGCAGTATTTT. Amino acids: CASSKGPPGQGAGDTQYF. Variable domain in full (rest from reference TRBV9 and TRBJ2-3): DSGVTQTPKHLITATGQRVTLRCSPRSGDLSVYWYQQSLDQGLQFLIQYYNGEERAKGNILERFSAQQFPDLHSELNLSSLELGDSALYFCASSKGPPGQGAGDTQYFGPGTRLTVL.